These 2 T cell receptor beta chains share one sample of origin, sequenced in a study of T-cell memory formation after mild COVID-19. MiXCR, applied by TCRdb to the 5' RACE reads, yields one record per CDR3 protein. This sample carries around 200,000 distinct CDR3 sequences, about 10% of them seen once, and the ten largest clones take approximately 3%. Input material: PBMCs or a T cell subset sorted from them (not recorded which). These receptors originate from a man aged 18 to 30 who had mild COVID-19 (a few samples of this study predate the infection). Cell type and time point are not known.

The rearrangement uses TRBV5-1 and TRBJ1-1; 7 bases match TRBD1. Losses at the gene ends were 4 bases for V and 7 bases for J; bases not matched to a gene: 13. This CDR3 contains 15 residues. Germline CDR1 SGHRS, CDR2 YFSETQ. In DNA form, the CDR3 reads TGCGCCAGCAGCGGGTACAGGGGAGGACGGGATGAAGCTTTCTTT. Its protein is CASSGYRGGRDEAFF.

The sample holds many counts of this clonotype. The chain uses TRBV18 and TRBJ1-6; possible D gene TRBD1, 6 bases. The CDR3 is 14 residues long. Trimming took off 2 bases at V and 8 bases at J, with 10 bases between the two ends. Looked up from germline, CDR1 is KGHSH and CDR2 is LQKENI. In DNA form, the CDR3 reads TGTGCCAGCTCACCAGGGGGCAAGGATTCACCCCTCCACTTT. This codes for CASSPGGKDSPLHF. Complete variable domain (other parts from reference TRBV18 and TRBJ1-6): NAGVMQNPRHLVRRRGQEARLRCSPMKGHSHVYWYRQLPEEGLKFMVYLQKENIIDESGMPKERFSAEFPKEGPSILRIQQVVRGDSAAYFCASSPGGKDSPLHFGNGTRLTVT.